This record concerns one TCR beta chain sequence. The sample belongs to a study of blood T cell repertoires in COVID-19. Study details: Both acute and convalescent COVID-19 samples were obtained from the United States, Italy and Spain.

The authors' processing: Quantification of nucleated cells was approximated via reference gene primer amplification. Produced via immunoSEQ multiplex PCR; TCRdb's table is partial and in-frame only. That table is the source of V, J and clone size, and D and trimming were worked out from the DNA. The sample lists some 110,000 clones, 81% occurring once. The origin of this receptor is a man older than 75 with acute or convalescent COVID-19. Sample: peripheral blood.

As DNA, the CDR3 is TGTGCCAGCAAGACACTCTACAATGAGCAGTTCTTC. Translating gives CASKTLYNEQFF. The chain carries TRBV11-2 and TRBJ2-1; D is undetermined. The CDR3 length is 12 residues. Germline CDR1 SGHAT, CDR2 FQNNGV. Trimming stripped 7 bases from V and 3 bases from J, with 7 bases between. Filled out from reference TRBV11-2 and TRBJ2-1, the complete variable domain reads EAGVAQSPRYKIIEKRQSVAFWCNPISGHATLYWYQQILGQGPKLLIQFQNNGVVDDSQLPKDRFSAERLKGVDSTLKIQPAKLEDSAVYLCASKTLYNEQFFGPGTRLTVL.